The 27 T cell receptor beta chains below come from one sample, sequenced in a study of blood T cells in healthy people across ages. Together with a sample-barcoded 5' primer, a J-beta primer mix was included in a second PCR lasting about 7 to 12 cycles. TCRdb ran MiXCR on the 5' RACE reads and lists one entry per CDR3 protein. The repertoire holds fewer than 1,000,000 distinct CDR3 sequences, roughly 46% seen once, with around a sixth in the top ten. Sequenced sample: blood. The receptors come from a man aged 80 or over in good health.

There are many counts of this clonotype. The chain uses TRBV12-3 or TRBV12-4 and TRBJ2-7; D may correspond to TRBD1 or TRBD2 (5 bases each). Trimming pared 3 bases from V and 7 bases from J, leaving 10 bases between. The CDR3 consists of 12 residues. The CDR3 reads CASSFHEGEQYF. The CDR3 DNA reads as TGTGCCAGCAGTTTTCATGAGGGGGAGCAGTACTTC.

The chain employs TRBV7-3 and TRBJ2-1; D not resolved. V gave up 4 bases and J gave up 6 bases, with 19 bases separating them. The CDR3 is 16 amino acids. CDR1 is SGHTA, CDR2 FQGTGA, per germline. The CDR3 nucleotides read TGTGCCAGCAGCTCTGATGTTGCAACTCGCCTCAATGAGCAGTTCTTC. Protein: CASSSDVATRLNEQFF.

The genes are TRBV20-1 and TRBJ2-1; D remains unclear. The V end lost 3 bases, the J end lost 4 bases, and 16 bases lay between the germline ends. Per germline, CDR1 DFQATT and CDR2 SNEGSKA (reference sequence). This CDR3 is built from 15 residues. CDR3 DNA sequence: TGCAGTGCTAGTACTCCGAGAGCTGAGTACAATGAGCAGTTCTTC. Its translation: CSASTPRAEYNEQFF.

This clonotype turned up a few times. This rearrangement joins TRBV5-1 to TRBJ2-3, with a tentative D call TRBD2 (6 bases). The CDR3 consists of 15 residues. V was shortened by 0 bases and J by 1 base, with 9 bases between the two germline ends. Per the germline V gene, CDR1 is SGHRS and CDR2 is YFSETQ. Here the CDR3 DNA reads TGCGCCAGCAGCTTGGACGGCGGGGGCACAGATACGCAGTATTTT. Translated: CASSLDGGGTDTQYF.

V gene TRBV4-3 combines with J gene TRBJ2-1; 8 nucleotides align to TRBD1. V dropped 4 bases and J dropped 15; count of bases not matched to a gene: 14. The CDR3 runs 14 residues. From germline, CDR1 is LGHNA and CDR2 YSLEER. CDR3 DNA: TGCGCCAGCAGCCTCCACCTCGGACAGGGAGGTCTGTTCTTC. It encodes CASSLHLGQGGLFF.

The V gene is TRBV5-1, the J gene TRBJ2-4; 8 positions agree with TRBD1. The J call may be mistaken, given a closer DNA end match to TRBJ2-7. The V gene's germline CDR1 is SGHRS and CDR2 YFSETQ. This CDR3 has 15 amino acids. CDR3 coding DNA: TGCGCCAGCAGCCAAATACAGGGGGTACCCTACGAGCAGTACTTC. Residues: CASSQIQGVPYEQYF.

The chain has TRBV29-1 and TRBJ1-5; the D is unclear. CDR1 and CDR2 (germline): SQVTM, ANQGSEA. Trimming left V 4 bases short and J 8 bases short, with 12 bases between. This CDR3 has 12 amino acids. CDR3: CSVGEAHEPQHF. The CDR3 DNA follows: TGCAGCGTTGGGGAAGCCCATGAGCCCCAGCATTTT.

The rearrangement links TRBV4-1 to TRBJ1-6, with D possibly matching TRBD1 (5 bases). The CDR3 spans 16 residues. V lost 0 bases to trimming and J lost 10 bases, with 16 bases between them. Germline loops: CDR1 MGHRA, CDR2 YSYEKL. CDR3 DNA sequence: TGCGCCAGCAGCCAAGATCATAGCAGGGAGGGGTCACCCCTCCACTTT. The encoded protein is CASSQDHSREGSPLHF.

V gene TRBV5-1 combines with J gene TRBJ2-7; 7 nucleotides line up with TRBD1. The germline gives CDR1 SGHRS, CDR2 YFSETQ. The CDR3 covers 15 residues. Unmatched junction bases numbered 10, after V lost 4 bases and J lost 3 bases. CDR3 loop: CASSPRTGDVYEQYF. The CDR3 DNA is TGCGCCAGCAGCCCAAGGACAGGCGACGTCTACGAGCAGTACTTC.

This chain links TRBV6-2 or TRBV6-3 with TRBJ2-7, with TRBD2 as a possible D gene (5 bases). The closer fit of TRBJ2-5 to the DNA end suggests the J call may be wrong. This CDR3 is 14 amino acids long. The germline V gene has CDR1 MNHEY and CDR2 SVGEGT. CDR3 in DNA: TGTGCCAGCAGCGTGGTCCCTGGGGAGGAGACCCAGTACTTC. This codes for CASSVVPGEETQYF.

Comments on this clonotype: This may be a read error: a much more frequent sequence differs by one nucleotide. J is TRBJ2-1 and V is TRBV29-1; 7 nucleotides align to TRBD2. Looked up from germline, CDR1 is SQVTM and CDR2 is ANQGSEA. CDR3 length equals 12 residues. DNA of the CDR3: TGCGGCGTTGGACTAGCCTACAATGAGCAGTTCTTC. As protein: CGVGLAYNEQFF.

This sequence joins TRBV7-7 and TRBJ2-1; 8 nucleotides align to TRBD2. Looked up from germline, CDR1 is SSHAT and CDR2 is FNYEAQ (reference sequence). The CDR3 length is 13 residues. Unmatched junction bases numbered 5, after V lost 4 bases and J lost 9 bases. The CDR3 region is CASSSSGRGEQFF. CDR3 coding DNA: TGTGCCAGCAGCTCGAGCGGGAGAGGTGAGCAGTTCTTC. The whole variable domain, remainder taken from reference TRBV7-7 and TRBJ2-1, is GAGVSQSPRYKVTKRGQDVTLRCDPISSHATLYWYQQALGQGPEFLTYFNYEAQPDKSGLPSDRFSAERPEGSISTLTIQRTEQRDSAMYRCASSSSGRGEQFFGPGTRLTVL.

This clonotype was seen just once. The V gene is TRBV28, the J gene TRBJ2-5, with 7 bases that match TRBD2. Looked up from germline, CDR1 is MDHEN and CDR2 is SYDVKM. Unmatched junction bases numbered 7, after V lost 3 bases and J lost 0 bases. The CDR3 totals 16 residues. The CDR3 is CASSLGGREYQETQYF. The DNA of the CDR3 is TGTGCCAGCAGTTTGGGAGGGCGAGAGTACCAAGAGACCCAGTACTTC. Full variable domain (missing parts from reference TRBV28 and TRBJ2-5): DVKVTQSSRYLVKRTGEKVFLECVQDMDHENMFWYRQDPGLGLRLIYFSYDVKMKEKGDIPEGYSVSREKKERFSLILESASTNQTSMYLCASSLGGREYQETQYFGPGTRLLVL.

At least ten counts were recorded for this clonotype. V usage is TRBV24-1 and J usage is TRBJ2-2; 14 nucleotides match TRBD2. Germline CDR1 KGHDR, CDR2 SFDVKD. Trimming removed 9 bases from V and 4 bases from J; junction bases left unmatched: 6. The CDR3 length is 16 residues. CDR3 nucleotide sequence: TGTGCCACCGAAGGGACTAGCGGGAGTTTCACCGGGGAGCTGTTTTTT. As protein: CATEGTSGSFTGELFF.

CDR3 nucleotide sequence: TGTGCCAGCAGCTTGAGGGACCTAACCGCCGGGGAGCTGTTTTTT. It translates to CASSLRDLTAGELFF. The chain combines TRBV7-8 with TRBJ2-2; TRBD1 or TRBD2 may be the D gene (5 bases each). Germline V gene data show CDR1 as SGHVS and CDR2 as FQNEAQ. The V gene lost 3 bases and the J gene lost 6 bases, with 14 bases spanning the gap. This CDR3 has 15 residues. Full variable domain (remainder filled in from reference TRBV7-8 and TRBJ2-2): GAGVSQSPRYKVAKRGQDVALRCDPISGHVSLFWYQQALGQGPEFLTYFQNEAQLDKSGLPSDRFFAERPEGSVSTLKIQRTQQEDSAVYLCASSLRDLTAGELFFGEGSRLTVL.

In nucleotides, the CDR3 is TGTGCCAGGGTCGGGAACACTGAAGCTTTCTTT. It encodes CARVGNTEAFF. The genes are TRBV2 and TRBJ1-1; D not resolved. CDR1 and CDR2 from the germline V gene are SNHLY and FYNNEI. Trimming shortened V by 9 bases and J by 1 base, and 6 bases separated the two germline ends. The CDR3 is made up of 11 amino acids.

The gene calls are TRBV20-1 and TRBJ2-3, with 10 positions matching TRBD2. Germline V gene lookup returns CDR1 DFQATT and CDR2 SNEGSKA (reference sequence). The V and J ends lost 4 bases and 11 bases, in that order; junction bases with no gene match: 3. CDR3 size: 11 residues. The DNA for the CDR3 is TGCAGTGCTAAACTAGCGGGGATGCAGTATTTT. Protein product: CSAKLAGMQYF.

The chain employs TRBV24-1 and TRBJ2-5; 9 bases line up with TRBD1. This CDR3 region has 15 residues. The junction had 3 bases not matched to a gene; V was cut back by 2 bases and J by 3 bases. CDR1 and CDR2 (germline): KGHDR, SFDVKD. CDR3 amino acids: CATSDYRGREETQYF. The CDR3 nucleotides are TGTGCCACCAGTGATTACAGGGGGCGCGAAGAGACCCAGTACTTC.

This clonotype was counted many times. The rearrangement joins TRBV10-3 to TRBJ2-3; tentatively, D is TRBD2 (5 bases). The V end was cut by 7 bases, the J end by 5 bases, with 7 bases between. The length of the CDR3 is 11 residues. Germline V CDR1 and CDR2: ENHRY, SYGVKD. Here the CDR3 reads CAIKGRDTQYF. The CDR3 DNA reads as TGTGCCATCAAAGGGAGAGATACGCAGTATTTT.

Details on this clonotype: A junction boundary mismatches the germline segment, possibly from a read error. The gene calls are TRBV18 and TRBJ1-4, with 9 bases lining up with TRBD1. Germline V gene data show CDR1 as KGHSH and CDR2 as LQKENI. The CDR3 is 15 residues long. The CDR3 is CAGSPRTGDNEKLFF. The CDR3 DNA is TGTGCCGGCTCACCTCGGACAGGGGATAATGAAAAACTGTTTTTT.

The chain carries TRBV28 and TRBJ2-3; TRBD2 might be the D (5 bases). The CDR3 spans 12 residues. V lost 5 bases and J 14 bases, leaving 17 bases between the germline ends. Germline V CDR1 and CDR2: MDHEN, SYDVKM. The CDR3: CASSPLPSGAYF. The DNA of the CDR3 is TGTGCCAGCAGTCCTCTGCCAAGCGGTGCGTATTTT.

The chain is built from TRBV6-5 and TRBJ2-1; TRBD2 matches 10 bases. The CDR3 runs to 15 residues. CDR1 is MNHEY and CDR2 is SVGAGI in the germline V gene. The trim removed 5 bases at V and 7 bases at J, leaving 8 bases unmatched. The CDR3 coding sequence is TGTGCCAGCAGTCGTAGCGGGAGGAGAGATAATGAGCAGTTCTTC. This codes for CASSRSGRRDNEQFF.

The chain links TRBV25-1 to TRBJ2-1, with 12 bases identical to TRBD2. The assigned J gene may be wrong: the sequence end matches TRBJ2-7 better. The germline CDR1 and CDR2 sequences are MGHDK and SYGVNS. The CDR3 is made up of 21 amino acids. Here the CDR3 reads CASSESGSSGSTSGSYNEQYF. For the CDR3, the DNA is TGTGCCAGCAGTGAATCAGGAAGTTCTGGGTCGACTAGCGGGAGTTACAATGAGCAGTACTTC.

The rearrangement joins TRBV6-2 or TRBV6-3 to TRBJ2-7; possible D gene TRBD1, 5 bases. Between the trimmed V and J ends, which lost 5 bases and 4 bases, there was a span of 21 bases. The length of the CDR3 is 16 residues. Per germline, CDR1 MNHEY and CDR2 SVGEGT. This CDR3 reads CASSRTKGEGVYEQYF. DNA for the CDR3: TGTGCCAGCAGTCGAACCAAGGGCGAAGGGGTTTACGAGCAGTACTTC.

J is TRBJ1-2 and V is TRBV6-6; TRBD1 aligns across 9 bases. Germline assignment: CDR1 MNHNY and CDR2 SVGAGI (reference sequence). The CDR3 runs to 15 residues. The V and J ends lost 6 bases and 6 bases, in that order; junction bases with no gene match: 11. The CDR3 sequence: CASSHNAQGADGYTF. CDR3 coding DNA: TGTGCCAGCAGCCACAATGCACAGGGGGCGGATGGCTACACCTTC.

This clonotype showed up many times. The rearrangement joins TRBV29-1 to TRBJ2-7; D gene ambiguous. CDR3 length: 12 amino acids. Germline V gene lookup returns CDR1 SQVTM and CDR2 ANQGSEA. V shed 5 bases and J shed 2 bases, with 10 bases lying between them. CDR3 region: CSVRRRAYEQYF. In DNA form, the CDR3 reads TGCAGCGTTCGCAGGAGAGCCTACGAGCAGTACTTC.

The CDR3 spells CASSEFGGPVSPLHF. In DNA form, the CDR3 reads TGTGCCAGCAGTGAATTTGGGGGTCCGGTTTCACCCCTCCACTTT. This chain links TRBV25-1 with TRBJ1-6, with a tentative D call TRBD1 (5 bases). This CDR3 comprises 15 residues. Germline V lookup: CDR1 MGHDK, CDR2 SYGVNS. The V and J ends lost 1 base and 9 bases respectively, with 13 bases between them.